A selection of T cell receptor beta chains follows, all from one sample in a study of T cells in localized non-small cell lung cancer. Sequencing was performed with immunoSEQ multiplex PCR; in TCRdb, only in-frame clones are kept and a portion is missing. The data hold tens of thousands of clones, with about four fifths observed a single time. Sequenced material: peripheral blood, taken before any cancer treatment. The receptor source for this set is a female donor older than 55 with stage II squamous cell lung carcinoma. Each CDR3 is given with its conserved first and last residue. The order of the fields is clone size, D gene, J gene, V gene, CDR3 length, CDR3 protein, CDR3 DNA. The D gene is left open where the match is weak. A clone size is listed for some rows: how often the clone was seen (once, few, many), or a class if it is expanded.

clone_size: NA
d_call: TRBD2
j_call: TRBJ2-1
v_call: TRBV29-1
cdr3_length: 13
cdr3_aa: CSVGTSSYNEQFF
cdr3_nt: TGCAGCGTGGGGACTAGCTCCTACAATGAGCAGTTCTTC

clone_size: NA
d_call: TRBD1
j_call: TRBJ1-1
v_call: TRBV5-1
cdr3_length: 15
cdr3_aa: CASSLGDRGDTEAFF
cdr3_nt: TGCGCCAGCAGCTTGGGGGACAGGGGCGACACTGAAGCTTTCTTT

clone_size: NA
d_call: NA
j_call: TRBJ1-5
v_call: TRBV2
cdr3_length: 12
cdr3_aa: CASRAGNQPQHF
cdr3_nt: TGTGCCAGCAGGGCAGGTAATCAGCCCCAGCATTTT

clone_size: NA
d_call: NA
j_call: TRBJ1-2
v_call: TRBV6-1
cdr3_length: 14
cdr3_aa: CASSEGGGHYGYTF
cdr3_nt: TGTGCCAGCAGTGAAGGCGGGGGTCACTATGGCTACACCTTC

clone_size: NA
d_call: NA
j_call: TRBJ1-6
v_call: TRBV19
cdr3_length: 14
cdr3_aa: CASTPDPFESPLHF
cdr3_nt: TGTGCCAGTACCCCGGACCCGTTTGAGTCACCCCTCCACTTT

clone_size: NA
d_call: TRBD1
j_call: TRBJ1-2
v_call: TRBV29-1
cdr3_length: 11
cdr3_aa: CSYRGNYGYTF
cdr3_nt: TGCAGTTACAGGGGGAACTATGGCTACACCTTC

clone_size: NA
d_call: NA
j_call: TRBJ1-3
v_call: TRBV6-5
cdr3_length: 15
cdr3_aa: CASSYSGITGNTIYF
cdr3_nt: TGTGCCAGCAGTTACTCCGGGATAACTGGAAACACCATATATTTT

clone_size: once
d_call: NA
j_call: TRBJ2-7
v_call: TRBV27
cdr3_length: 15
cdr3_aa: CASSPGHSPPYEQYF
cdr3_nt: TGTGCCAGCAGTCCCGGACATTCTCCACCCTACGAGCAGTACTTC

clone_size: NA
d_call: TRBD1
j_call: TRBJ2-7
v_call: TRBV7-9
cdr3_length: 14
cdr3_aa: CASSQATGSYEQYF
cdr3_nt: TGTGCCAGCAGCCAAGCGACAGGGTCCTACGAGCAGTACTTC

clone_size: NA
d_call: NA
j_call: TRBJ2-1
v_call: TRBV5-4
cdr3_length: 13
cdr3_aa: CASSLGQSNEQFF
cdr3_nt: TGTGCCAGCAGCTTGGGACAGTCGAATGAGCAGTTCTTC

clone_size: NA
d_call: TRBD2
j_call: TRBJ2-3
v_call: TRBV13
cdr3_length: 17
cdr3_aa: CASSPSTARGGGDTQYF
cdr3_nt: TGTGCCAGCAGCCCCAGTACTGCGCGGGGGGGAGGAGATACGCAGTATTTT

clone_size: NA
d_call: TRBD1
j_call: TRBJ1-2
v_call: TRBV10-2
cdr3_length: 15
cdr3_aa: CASSESGTGGDGYTF
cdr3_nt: TGCGCCAGCAGTGAGTCAGGGACAGGGGGCGATGGCTACACCTTC

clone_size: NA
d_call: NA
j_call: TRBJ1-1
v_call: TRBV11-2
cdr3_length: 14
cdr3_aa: CASSLGPANTEAFF
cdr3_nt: TGTGCCAGCAGCTTAGGGCCCGCCAACACTGAAGCTTTCTTT

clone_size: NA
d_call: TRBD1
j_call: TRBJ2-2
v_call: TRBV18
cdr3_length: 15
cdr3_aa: CASSPTGGNTGELFF
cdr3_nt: TGTGCCAGCTCACCAACAGGGGGGAACACCGGGGAGCTGTTTTTT

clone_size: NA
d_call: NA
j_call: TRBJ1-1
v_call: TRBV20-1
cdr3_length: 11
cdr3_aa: CSARKGSEAFF
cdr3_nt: TGCAGTGCTAGAAAGGGCTCTGAAGCTTTCTTT

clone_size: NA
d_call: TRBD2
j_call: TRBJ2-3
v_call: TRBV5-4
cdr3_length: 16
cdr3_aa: CASSLETSGGADTQYF
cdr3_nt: TGTGCCAGCAGCTTGGAGACTAGCGGGGGGGCAGATACGCAGTATTTT

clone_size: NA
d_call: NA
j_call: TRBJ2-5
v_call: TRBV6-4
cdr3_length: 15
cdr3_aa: CASSLLGGPVETQYF
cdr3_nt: TGTGCCAGCAGCCTTTTGGGGGGGCCAGTAGAGACCCAGTACTTC

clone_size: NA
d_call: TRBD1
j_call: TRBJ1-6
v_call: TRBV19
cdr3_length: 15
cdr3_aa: CASSFVQGANSPLHF
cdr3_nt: TGTGCCAGTAGTTTTGTGCAGGGGGCCAATTCACCCCTCCACTTT

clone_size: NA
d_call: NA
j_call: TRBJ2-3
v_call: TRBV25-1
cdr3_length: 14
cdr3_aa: CASSATKGFHTQYF
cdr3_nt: TGTGCCAGCAGCGCCACGAAGGGGTTCCATACGCAGTATTTT

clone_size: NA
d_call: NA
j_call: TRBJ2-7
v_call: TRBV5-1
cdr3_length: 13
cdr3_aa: CATSLEGTDEQYF
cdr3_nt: TGCGCCACCTCCCTAGAGGGGACGGACGAGCAGTACTTC

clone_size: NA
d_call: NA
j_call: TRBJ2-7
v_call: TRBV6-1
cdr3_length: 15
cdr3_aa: CASSEPGESSYEQYF
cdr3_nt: TGTGCCAGCAGTGAACCAGGGGAAAGCTCCTACGAGCAGTACTTC

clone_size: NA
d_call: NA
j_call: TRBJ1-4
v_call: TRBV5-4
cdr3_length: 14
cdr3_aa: CASSLGATNEKLFF
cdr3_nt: TGTGCCAGCAGCCTGGGGGCAACTAATGAAAAACTGTTTTTT

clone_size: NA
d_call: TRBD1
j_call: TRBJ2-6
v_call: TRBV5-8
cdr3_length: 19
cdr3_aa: CASSLSDRGSGSGANVLTF
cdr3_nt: TGTGCCAGCAGCCTCTCCGACAGGGGATCCGGTTCTGGGGCCAACGTCCTGACTTTC

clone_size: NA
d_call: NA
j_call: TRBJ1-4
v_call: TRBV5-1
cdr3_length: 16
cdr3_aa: CASSLAPQSTNEKLFF
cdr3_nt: TGCGCCAGCAGCTTGGCCCCACAAAGTACTAATGAAAAACTGTTTTTT

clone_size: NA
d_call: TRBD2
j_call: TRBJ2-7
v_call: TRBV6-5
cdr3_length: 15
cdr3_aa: CASRPTSGRNYEQYF
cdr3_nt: TGTGCCAGCAGACCGACTAGCGGGCGAAACTACGAGCAGTACTTC

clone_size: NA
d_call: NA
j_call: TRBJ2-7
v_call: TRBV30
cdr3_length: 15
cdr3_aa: CAWSVPEGSSYEQYF
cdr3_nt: TGTGCCTGGAGTGTACCGGAGGGTAGCTCCTACGAGCAGTACTTC

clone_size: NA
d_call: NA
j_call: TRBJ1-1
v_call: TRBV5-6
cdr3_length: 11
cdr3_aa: CASSLGGIAFF
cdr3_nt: TGTGCCAGCAGCCTGGGGGGGATTGCTTTCTTT

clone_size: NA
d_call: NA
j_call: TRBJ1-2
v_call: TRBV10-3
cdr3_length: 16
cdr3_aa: CAISPLGAAANYGYTF
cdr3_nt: TGTGCCATCAGTCCCCTGGGGGCAGCCGCTAACTATGGCTACACCTTC

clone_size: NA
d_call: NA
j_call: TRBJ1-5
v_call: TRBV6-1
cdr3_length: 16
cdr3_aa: CASSDTDSFSNQPQHF
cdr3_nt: TGTGCCAGCAGTGATACGGACAGCTTTAGCAATCAGCCCCAGCATTTT

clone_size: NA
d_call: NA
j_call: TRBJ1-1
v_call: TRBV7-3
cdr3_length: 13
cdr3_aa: CASSGDKNTEAFF
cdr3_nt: TGTGCCAGCAGCGGCGACAAGAACACTGAAGCTTTCTTT

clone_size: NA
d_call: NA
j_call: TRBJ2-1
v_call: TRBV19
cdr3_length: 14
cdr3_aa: CASSIEVKGNEQFF
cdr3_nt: TGTGCCAGTAGTATCGAGGTTAAGGGGAATGAGCAGTTCTTC